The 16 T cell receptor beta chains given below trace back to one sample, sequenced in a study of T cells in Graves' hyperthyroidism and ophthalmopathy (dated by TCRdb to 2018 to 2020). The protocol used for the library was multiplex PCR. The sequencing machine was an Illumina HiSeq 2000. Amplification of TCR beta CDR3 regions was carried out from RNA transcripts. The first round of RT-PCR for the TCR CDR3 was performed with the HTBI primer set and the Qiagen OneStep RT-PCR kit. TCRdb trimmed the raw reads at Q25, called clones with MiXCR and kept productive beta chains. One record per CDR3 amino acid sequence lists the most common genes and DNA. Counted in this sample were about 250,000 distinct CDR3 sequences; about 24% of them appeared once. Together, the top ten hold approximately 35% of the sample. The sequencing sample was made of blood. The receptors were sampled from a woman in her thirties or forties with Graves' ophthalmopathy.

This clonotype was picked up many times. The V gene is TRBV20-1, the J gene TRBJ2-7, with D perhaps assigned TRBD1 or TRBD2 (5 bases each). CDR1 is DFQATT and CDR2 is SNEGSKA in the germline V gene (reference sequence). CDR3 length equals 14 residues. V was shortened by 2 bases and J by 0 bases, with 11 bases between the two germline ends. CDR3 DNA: TGCAGTGCTAGACCACACGGGGCCTCCTACGAGCAGTACTTC. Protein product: CSARPHGASYEQYF.

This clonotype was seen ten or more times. CDR3: CASRPPRSDGAFF. CDR3 coding DNA: TGTGCCAGCAGACCCCCCCGTTCCGATGGTGCTTTCTTT. The chain couples TRBV6-5 to TRBJ1-1; D is undetermined. CDR1 is MNHEY, CDR2 SVGAGI, per germline. The CDR3 has 13 residues. Trimming removed 6 bases at V and 11 bases at J, with 19 bases between.

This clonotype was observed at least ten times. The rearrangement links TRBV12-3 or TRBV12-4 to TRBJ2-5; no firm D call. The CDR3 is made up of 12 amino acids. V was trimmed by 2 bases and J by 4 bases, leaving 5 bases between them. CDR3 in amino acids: CASSLSRETQYF. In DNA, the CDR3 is TGTGCCAGCAGTTTAAGTAGAGAGACCCAGTACTTC.

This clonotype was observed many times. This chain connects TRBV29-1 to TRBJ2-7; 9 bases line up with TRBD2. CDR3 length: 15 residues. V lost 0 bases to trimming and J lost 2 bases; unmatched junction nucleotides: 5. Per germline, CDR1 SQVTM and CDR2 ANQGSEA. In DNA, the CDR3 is TGCAGCGTTGAAGAGAGGACTAGCGCAACCTACGAGCAGTACTTC. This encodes CSVEERTSATYEQYF.

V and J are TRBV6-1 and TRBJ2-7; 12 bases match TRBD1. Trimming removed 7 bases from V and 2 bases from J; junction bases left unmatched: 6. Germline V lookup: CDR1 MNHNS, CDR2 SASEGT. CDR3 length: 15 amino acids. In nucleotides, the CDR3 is TGTGCCAGCAAGAGGGGACAGGGGGCGACCTACGAGCAGTACTTC. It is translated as CASKRGQGATYEQYF.

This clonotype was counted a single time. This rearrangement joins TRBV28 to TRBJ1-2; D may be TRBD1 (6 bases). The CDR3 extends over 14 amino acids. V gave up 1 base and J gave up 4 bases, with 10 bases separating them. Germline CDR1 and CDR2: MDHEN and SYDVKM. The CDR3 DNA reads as TGTGCCAGCAGTTTATTGGGACAAAGCTATGGCTACACCTTC. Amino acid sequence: CASSLLGQSYGYTF.

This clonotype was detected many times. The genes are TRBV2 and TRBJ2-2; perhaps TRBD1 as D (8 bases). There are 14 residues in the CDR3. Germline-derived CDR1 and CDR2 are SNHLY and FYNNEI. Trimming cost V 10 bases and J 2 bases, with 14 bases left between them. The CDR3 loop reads CANTGGDNTGELFF. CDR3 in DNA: TGTGCCAATACAGGGGGGGATAACACCGGGGAGCTGTTTTTT.

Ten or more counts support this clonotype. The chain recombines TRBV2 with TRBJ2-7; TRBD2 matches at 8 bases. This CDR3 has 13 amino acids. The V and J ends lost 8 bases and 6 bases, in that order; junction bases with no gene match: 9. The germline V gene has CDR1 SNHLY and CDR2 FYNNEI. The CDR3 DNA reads TGTGCCAGCGGGCCAGCGGGAGTAACCGAGCAGTACTTC. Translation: CASGPAGVTEQYF.

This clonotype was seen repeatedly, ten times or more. The CDR3 nucleotides read TGCGCCAGCAGCGAAGGGTTCGGGGCCTACGAGCAGTACTTC. It specifies CASSEGFGAYEQYF. V usage is TRBV4-1 and J usage is TRBJ2-7, with D possibly matching TRBD2 (5 bases). Trimming took off 5 bases at V and 2 bases at J, with 13 bases between the two ends. This CDR3 has 14 residues. Germline V gene lookup returns CDR1 MGHRA and CDR2 YSYEKL.

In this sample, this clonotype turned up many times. CDR3 coding DNA: TGCAGTGCTGGACTTTCGCGGGGGGGCAGAGCCTACGAGCAGTACTTC. This gives the protein CSAGLSRGGRAYEQYF. V is TRBV20-1 and J is TRBJ2-7; 9 bases line up with TRBD2. Per germline, CDR1 DFQATT and CDR2 SNEGSKA (reference sequence). Trimming at V came to 5 bases and at J to 2 bases, leaving 13 bases not matched to a gene. This CDR3 comprises 16 residues.

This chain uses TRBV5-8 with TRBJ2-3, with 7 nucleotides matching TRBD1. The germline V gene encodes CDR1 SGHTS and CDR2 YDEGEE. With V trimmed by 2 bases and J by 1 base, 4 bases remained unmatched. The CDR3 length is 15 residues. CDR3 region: CASSFDRAGTDTQYF. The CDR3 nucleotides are TGTGCCAGCAGCTTCGACAGGGCCGGCACAGATACGCAGTATTTT.

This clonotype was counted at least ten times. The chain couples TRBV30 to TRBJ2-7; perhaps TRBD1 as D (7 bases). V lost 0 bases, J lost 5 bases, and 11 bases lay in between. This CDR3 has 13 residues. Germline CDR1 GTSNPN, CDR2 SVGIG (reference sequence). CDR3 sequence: CAWSVGQRDEQYF. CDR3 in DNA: TGTGCCTGGAGTGTGGGACAGCGGGACGAGCAGTACTTC.

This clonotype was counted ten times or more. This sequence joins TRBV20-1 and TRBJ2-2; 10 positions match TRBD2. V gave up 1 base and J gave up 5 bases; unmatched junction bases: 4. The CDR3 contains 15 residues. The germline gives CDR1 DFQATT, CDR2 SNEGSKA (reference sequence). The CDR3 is CSARGASGSTGELFF. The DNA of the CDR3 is TGCAGTGCTAGAGGGGCTAGCGGGAGTACCGGGGAGCTGTTTTTT.

The CDR3 bases are TGTGCCAGCAGCTTAACTAGCGGGAGTAGCACAGATACGCAGTATTTT. Amino acid sequence: CASSLTSGSSTDTQYF. The V call is TRBV11-2, the J call TRBJ2-3, with TRBD2 identical over 11 bases. CDR3 size: 16 residues. CDR1 SGHAT and CDR2 FQNNGV come from the germline V gene. Germline trimming cut 2 bases from V and 0 bases from J; bases unmatched to any gene: 1.

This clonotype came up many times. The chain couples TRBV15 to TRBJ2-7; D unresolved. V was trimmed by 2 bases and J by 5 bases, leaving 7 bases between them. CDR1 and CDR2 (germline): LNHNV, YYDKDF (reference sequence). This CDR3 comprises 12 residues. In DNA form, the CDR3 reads TGTGCCACCAGCAGACTGTCTGACGAGCAGTACTTC. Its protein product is CATSRLSDEQYF. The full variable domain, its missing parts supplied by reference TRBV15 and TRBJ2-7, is DAMVIQNPRYQVTQFGKPVTLSCSQTLNHNVMYWYQQKSSQAPKLLFHYYDKDFNNEADTPDNFQSRRPNTSFCFLDIRSPGLGDTAMYLCATSRLSDEQYFGPGTRLTVT.

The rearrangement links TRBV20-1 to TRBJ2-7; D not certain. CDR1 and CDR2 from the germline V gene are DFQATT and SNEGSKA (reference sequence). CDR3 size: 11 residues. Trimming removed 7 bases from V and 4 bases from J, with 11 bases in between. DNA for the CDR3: TGCAGTGTCCCACTGGAGTACGAGCAGTACTTC. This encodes CSVPLEYEQYF.